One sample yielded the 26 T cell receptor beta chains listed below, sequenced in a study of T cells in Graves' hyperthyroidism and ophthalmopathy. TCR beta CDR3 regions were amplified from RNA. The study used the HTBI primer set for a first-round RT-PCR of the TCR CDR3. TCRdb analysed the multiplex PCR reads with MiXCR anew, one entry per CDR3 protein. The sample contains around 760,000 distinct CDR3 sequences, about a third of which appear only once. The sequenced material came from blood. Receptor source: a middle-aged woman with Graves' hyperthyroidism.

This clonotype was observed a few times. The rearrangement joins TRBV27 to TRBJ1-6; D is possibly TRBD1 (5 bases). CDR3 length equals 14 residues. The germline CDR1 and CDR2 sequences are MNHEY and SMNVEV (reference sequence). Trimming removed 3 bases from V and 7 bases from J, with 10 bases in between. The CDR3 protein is CASSFGRDNSPLHF. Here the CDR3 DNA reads TGTGCCAGCAGTTTCGGCAGGGACAATTCACCCCTCCACTTT.

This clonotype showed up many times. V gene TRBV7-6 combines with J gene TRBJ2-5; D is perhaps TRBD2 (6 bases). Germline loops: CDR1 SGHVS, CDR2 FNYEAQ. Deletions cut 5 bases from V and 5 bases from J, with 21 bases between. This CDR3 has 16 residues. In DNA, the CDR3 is TGTGCCAGCAGCCCGCGGGGTAGTGGGGCCGGGGAGACCCAGTACTTC. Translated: CASSPRGSGAGETQYF.

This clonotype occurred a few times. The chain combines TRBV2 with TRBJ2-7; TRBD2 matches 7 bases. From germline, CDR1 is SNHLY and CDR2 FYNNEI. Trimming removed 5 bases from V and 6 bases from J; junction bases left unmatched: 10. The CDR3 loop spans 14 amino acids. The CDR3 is CASSSSGTTREQYF. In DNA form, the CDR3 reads TGTGCCAGCAGTTCCTCCGGGACTACCCGCGAGCAGTACTTC.

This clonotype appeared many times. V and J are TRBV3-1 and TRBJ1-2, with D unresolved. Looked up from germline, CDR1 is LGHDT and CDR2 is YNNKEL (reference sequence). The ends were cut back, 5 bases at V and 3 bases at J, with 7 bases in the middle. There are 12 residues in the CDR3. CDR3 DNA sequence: TGTGCCAGCAGCGGGGAGCACTATGGCTACACCTTC. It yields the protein CASSGEHYGYTF.

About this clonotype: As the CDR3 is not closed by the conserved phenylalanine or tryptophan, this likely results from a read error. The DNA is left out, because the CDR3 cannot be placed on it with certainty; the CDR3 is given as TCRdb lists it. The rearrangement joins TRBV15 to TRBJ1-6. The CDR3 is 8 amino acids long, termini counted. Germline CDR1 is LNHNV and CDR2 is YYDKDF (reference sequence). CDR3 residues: CATSRDPP.

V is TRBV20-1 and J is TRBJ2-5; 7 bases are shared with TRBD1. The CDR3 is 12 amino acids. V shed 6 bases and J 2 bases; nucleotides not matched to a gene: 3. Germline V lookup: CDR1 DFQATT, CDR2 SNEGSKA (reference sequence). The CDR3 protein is CSADRDQETQYF. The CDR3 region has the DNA TGCAGTGCCGACAGGGATCAAGAGACCCAGTACTTC.

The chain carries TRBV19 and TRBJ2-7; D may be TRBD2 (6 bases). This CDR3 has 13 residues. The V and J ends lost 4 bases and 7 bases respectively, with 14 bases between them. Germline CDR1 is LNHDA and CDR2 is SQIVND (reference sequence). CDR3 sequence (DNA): TGTGCCAGTAGTACTAGCGACTACAATGAGCAGTACTTC. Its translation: CASSTSDYNEQYF.

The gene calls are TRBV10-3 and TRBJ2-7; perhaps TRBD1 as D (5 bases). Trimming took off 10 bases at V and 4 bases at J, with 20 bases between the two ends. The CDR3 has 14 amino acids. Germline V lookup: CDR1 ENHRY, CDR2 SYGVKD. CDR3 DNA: TGTGCCAGCACTTACATTTCAGGGTGGTACGAGCAGTACTTC. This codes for CASTYISGWYEQYF.

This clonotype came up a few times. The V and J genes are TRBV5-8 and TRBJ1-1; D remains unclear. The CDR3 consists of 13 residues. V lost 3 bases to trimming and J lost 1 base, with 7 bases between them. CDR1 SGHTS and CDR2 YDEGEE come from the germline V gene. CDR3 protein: CASSSIQNTEAFF. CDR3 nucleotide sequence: TGTGCCAGCAGCTCCATTCAGAACACTGAAGCTTTCTTT.

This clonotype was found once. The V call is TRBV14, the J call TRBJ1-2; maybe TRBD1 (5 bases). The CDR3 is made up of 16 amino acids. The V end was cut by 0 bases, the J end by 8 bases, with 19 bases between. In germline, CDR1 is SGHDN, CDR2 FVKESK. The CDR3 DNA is TGTGCCAGCAGCCAAGATTATTCGGCCACCGGGGGGGGCTACACCTTC. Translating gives CASSQDYSATGGGYTF.

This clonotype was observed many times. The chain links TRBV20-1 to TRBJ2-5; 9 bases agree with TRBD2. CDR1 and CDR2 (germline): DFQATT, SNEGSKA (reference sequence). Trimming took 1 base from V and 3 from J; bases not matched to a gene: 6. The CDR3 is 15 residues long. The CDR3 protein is CSARVGLAGKETQYF. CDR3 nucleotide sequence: TGCAGTGCTAGAGTGGGGCTAGCGGGGAAAGAGACCCAGTACTTC.

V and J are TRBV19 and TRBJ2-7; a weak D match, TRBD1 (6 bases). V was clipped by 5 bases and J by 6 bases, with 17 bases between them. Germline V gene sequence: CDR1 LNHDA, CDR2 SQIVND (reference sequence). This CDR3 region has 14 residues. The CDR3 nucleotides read TGTGCCAGTAGTGGAACCAGGGGAAATGGCGAGCAGTACTTC. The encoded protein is CASSGTRGNGEQYF.

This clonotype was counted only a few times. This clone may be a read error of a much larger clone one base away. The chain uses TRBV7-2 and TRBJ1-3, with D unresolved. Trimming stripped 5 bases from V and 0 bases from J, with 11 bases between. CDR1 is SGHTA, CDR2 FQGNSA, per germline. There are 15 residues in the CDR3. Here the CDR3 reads CASSQEQSSGNTIYF. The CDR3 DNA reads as TGTGCCAGCAGCCAAGAACAGAGCTCTGGAAACACCATATATTTT.

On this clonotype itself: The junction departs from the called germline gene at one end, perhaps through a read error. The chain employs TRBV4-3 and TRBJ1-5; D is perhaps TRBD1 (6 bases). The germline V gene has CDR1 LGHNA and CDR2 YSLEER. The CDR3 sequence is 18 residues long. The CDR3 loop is CASSQATLRGIGNRPQHF. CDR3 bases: TGCGCCAGCAGCCAAGCGACCCTCAGGGGCATAGGGAATCGGCCCCAGCATTTT.

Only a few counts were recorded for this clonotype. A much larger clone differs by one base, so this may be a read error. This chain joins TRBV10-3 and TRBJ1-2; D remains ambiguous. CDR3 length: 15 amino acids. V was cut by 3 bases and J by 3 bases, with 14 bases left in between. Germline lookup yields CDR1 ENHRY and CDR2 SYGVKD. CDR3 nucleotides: TGTGCCATCAGTGAAGCTACTCTTTCCTACTATGGCTACACCTTC. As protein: CAISEATLSYYGYTF.

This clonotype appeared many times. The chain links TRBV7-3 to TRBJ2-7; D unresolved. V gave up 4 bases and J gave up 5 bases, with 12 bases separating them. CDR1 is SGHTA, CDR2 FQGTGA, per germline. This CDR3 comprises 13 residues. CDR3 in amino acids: CASSSSGHNEQYF. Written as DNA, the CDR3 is TGTGCCAGCAGCTCATCGGGTCATAACGAGCAGTACTTC. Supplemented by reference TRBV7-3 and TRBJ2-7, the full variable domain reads GAGVSQTPSNKVTEKGKYVELRCDPISGHTALYWYRQSLGQGPEFLIYFQGTGAADDSGLPNDRFFAVRPEGSVSTLKIQRTERGDSAVYLCASSSSGHNEQYFGPGTRLTVT.

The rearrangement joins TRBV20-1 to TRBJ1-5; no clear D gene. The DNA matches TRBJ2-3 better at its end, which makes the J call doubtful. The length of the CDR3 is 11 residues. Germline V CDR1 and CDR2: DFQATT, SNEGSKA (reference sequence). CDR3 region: CSATETDTQYF. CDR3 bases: TGCAGTGCCACGGAGACAGATACGCAGTATTTT.

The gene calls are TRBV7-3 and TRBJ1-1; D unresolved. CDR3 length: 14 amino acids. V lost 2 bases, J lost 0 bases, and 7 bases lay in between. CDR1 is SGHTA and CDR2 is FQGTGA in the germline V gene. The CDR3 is CASSLYVMNTEAFF. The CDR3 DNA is TGTGCCAGCAGCTTATACGTTATGAACACTGAAGCTTTCTTT. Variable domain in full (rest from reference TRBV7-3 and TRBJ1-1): GAGVSQTPSNKVTEKGKYVELRCDPISGHTALYWYRQSLGQGPEFLIYFQGTGAADDSGLPNDRFFAVRPEGSVSTLKIQRTERGDSAVYLCASSLYVMNTEAFFGQGTRLTVV.

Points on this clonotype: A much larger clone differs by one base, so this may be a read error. The CDR3 coding sequence is TGTGCCGGCAGCTGGGGGGGTACTAACTACGAGCAGTACTTC. Translating it yields CAGSWGGTNYEQYF. V gene TRBV11-3 combines with J gene TRBJ2-7, with TRBD2 matching 7 bases. The germline CDR1 and CDR2 sequences are SGHNT and YENEEA. The CDR3 extends over 14 amino acids. The full variable domain, completed using reference TRBV11-3 and TRBJ2-7, is EAGVVQSPRYKIIEKKQPVAFWCNPISGHNTLYWYLQNLGQGPELLIRYENEEAVDDSQLPKDRFSAERLKGVDSTLKIQPAELGDSAVYLCAGSWGGTNYEQYFGPGTRLTVT.

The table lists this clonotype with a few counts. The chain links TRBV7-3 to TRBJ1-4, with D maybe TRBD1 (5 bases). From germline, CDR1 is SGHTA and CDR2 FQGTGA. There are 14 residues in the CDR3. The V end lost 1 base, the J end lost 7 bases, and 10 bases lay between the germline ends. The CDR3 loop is CASSLRAGGEKLFF. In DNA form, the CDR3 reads TGTGCCAGCAGCTTAAGGGCTGGGGGTGAAAAACTGTTTTTT.

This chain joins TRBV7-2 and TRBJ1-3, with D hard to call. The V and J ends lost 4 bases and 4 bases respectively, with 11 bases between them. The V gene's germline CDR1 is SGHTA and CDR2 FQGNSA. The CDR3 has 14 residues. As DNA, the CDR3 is TGTGCCAGCAGCTACCTCAGTCCCGGAAACACCATATATTTT. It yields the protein CASSYLSPGNTIYF.

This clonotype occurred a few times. The chain's CDR3 is CASSRPGGSEAFF. CDR3 DNA: TGTGCCAGCAGCAGACCAGGGGGGTCTGAAGCTTTCTTT. The chain has TRBV5-5 and TRBJ1-1, with TRBD1 matching 7 bases. The J segment lost 6 bases and the V segment lost 4 bases, leaving 6 bases of the junction unmatched. Germline V gene lookup returns CDR1 SGHKS and CDR2 YYEKEE (reference sequence). This CDR3 is 13 amino acids long. The whole variable domain, remainder taken from reference TRBV5-5 and TRBJ1-1, is DAGVTQSPTHLIKTRGQQVTLRCSPISGHKSVSWYQQVLGQGPQFIFQYYEKEERGRGNFPDRFSARQFPNYSSELNVNALLLGDSALYLCASSRPGGSEAFFGQGTRLTVV.

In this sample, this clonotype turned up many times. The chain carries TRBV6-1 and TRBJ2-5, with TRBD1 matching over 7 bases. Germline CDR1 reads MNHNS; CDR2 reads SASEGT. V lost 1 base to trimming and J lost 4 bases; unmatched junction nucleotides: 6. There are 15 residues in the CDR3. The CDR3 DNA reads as TGTGCCAGCAGTGAAGAACTCCAGGGGGTAGAGACCCAGTACTTC. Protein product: CASSEELQGVETQYF.

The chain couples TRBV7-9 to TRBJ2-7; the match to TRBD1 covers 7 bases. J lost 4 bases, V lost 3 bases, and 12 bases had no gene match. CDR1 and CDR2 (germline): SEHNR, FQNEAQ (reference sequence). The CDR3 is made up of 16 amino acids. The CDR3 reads CASSLLTGWPPYEQYF. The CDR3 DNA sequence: TGTGCCAGCAGCTTGTTGACAGGGTGGCCTCCTTACGAGCAGTACTTC.

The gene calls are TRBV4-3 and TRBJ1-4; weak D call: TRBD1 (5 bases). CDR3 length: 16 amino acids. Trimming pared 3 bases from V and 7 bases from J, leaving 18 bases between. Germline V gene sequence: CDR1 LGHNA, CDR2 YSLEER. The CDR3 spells CASSQHKAGFSEKLFF. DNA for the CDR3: TGCGCCAGCAGCCAGCACAAGGCAGGGTTTAGTGAAAAACTGTTTTTT.

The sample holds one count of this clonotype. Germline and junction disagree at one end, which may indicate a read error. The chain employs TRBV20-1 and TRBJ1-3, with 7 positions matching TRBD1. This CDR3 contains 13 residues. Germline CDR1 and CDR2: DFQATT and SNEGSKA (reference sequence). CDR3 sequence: CSSYRGSGDTIYF. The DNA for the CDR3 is TGCAGTTCATACAGGGGATCTGGAGACACCATATATTTT.